This T cell receptor beta chain came from a study of blood T cell repertoires in COVID-19. This CDR3 region has 14 residues. V was clipped by 6 bases and J by 4 bases; unmatched bases: 7. Germline assignment: CDR1 SQVTM and CDR2 ANQGSEA. Original data processing: Nucleated cell counts were estimated from reference gene primer amplification. Generated by immunoSEQ multiplex PCR, the TCRdb table keeps only in-frame clones and is missing some. That table furnishes V, J and clone size, whereas the DNA furnished D and trimming. The sample has some 220,000 clones; 86% are singletons. The TCR sequence derives from a woman in her 50s in a cohort exposed to, infected with or recovered from COVID-19 (not recorded which). The chain joins TRBV29-1 to TRBJ1-1; 11 bases are shared with TRBD1. The sequencing input was PBMCs or T cells enriched from blood (not recorded which). CDR3 bases: TGCAGCGTAGTACCGGGACAGGGGGTCACTGAAGCTTTCTTT. This encodes CSVVPGQGVTEAFF.